This TCR beta chain was captured by sequencing in a study of response to subunit inactivated influenza vaccine. Study-wide points: The study's authors posited that every seasonal influenza vaccination enlists few new T cells.

Germline CDR1 KGHDR, CDR2 SFDVKD. CDR3 length: 11 amino acids. V gave up 7 bases and J gave up 7 bases, with 9 bases separating them. On this clonotype: As yet, its antigen is unknown.

TCRdb passed the RT-PCR reads through MiXCR, listing each CDR3 protein once. The sample lists roughly 500,000 distinct CDR3 sequences; 15% to 20% were seen once. The chain combines TRBV24-1 with TRBJ2-5; no clear D. The specimen comprised CD4+ T cells sorted from PBMCs, sampled around 25 months after vaccination. The TCR originated in a man aged 45-69 years who received an inactivated influenza vaccine. The CDR3 spells CATSIGATQYF. The CDR3 region has the DNA TGTGCCACCAGCATTGGAGCGACCCAGTACTTC.